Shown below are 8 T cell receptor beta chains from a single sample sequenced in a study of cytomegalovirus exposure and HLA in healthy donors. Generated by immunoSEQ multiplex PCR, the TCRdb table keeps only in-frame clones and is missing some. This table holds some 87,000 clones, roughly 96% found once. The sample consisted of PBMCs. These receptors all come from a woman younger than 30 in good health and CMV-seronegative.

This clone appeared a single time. The CDR3 spells CASSLGAGGTDEQFF. Written as DNA, the CDR3 is TGTGCCAGCAGTTTAGGGGCGGGAGGTACCGATGAGCAGTTCTTC. The chain carries TRBV27 and TRBJ2-1; 8 positions match TRBD2. The CDR3 loop spans 15 amino acids. Trimming cost V 2 bases and J 8 bases; bases outside gene matches: 8. CDR1 MNHEY and CDR2 SMNVEV come from the germline V gene (reference sequence).

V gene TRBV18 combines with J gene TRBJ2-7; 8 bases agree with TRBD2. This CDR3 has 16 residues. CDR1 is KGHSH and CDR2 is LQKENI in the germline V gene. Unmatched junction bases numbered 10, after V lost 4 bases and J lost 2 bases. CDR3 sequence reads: CASSQSTGGPAYEQYF. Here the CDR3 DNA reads TGTGCCAGCTCACAAAGCACGGGAGGGCCTGCCTACGAGCAGTACTTC.

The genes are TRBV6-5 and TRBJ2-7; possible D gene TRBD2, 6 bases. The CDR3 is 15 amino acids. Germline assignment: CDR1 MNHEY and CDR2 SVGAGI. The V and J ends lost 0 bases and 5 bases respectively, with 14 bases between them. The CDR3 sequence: CASSYSTRGFHEQYF. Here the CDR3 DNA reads TGTGCCAGCAGTTACTCGACTAGGGGTTTCCACGAGCAGTACTTC.

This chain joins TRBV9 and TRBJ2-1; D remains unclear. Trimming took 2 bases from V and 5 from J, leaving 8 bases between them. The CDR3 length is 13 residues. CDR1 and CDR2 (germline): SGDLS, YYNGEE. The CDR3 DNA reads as TGTGCCAGCAGCGTGTCTTCGGACAATGAGCAGTTCTTC. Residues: CASSVSSDNEQFF. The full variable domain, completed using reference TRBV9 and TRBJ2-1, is DSGVTQTPKHLITATGQRVTLRCSPRSGDLSVYWYQQSLDQGLQFLIQYYNGEERAKGNILERFSAQQFPDLHSELNLSSLELGDSALYFCASSVSSDNEQFFGPGTRLTVL.

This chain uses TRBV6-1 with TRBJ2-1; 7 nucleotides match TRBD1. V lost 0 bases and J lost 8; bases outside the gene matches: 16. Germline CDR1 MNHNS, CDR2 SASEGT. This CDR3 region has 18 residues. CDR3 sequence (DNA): TGTGCCAGCAGTGAAGCCTTTCGTGGACAGGCAGCGGTCTATGAGCAGTTCTTC. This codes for CASSEAFRGQAAVYEQFF.

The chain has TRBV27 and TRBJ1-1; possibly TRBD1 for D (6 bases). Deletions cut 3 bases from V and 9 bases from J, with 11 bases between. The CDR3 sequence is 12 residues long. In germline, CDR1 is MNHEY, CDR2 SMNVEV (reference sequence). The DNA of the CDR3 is TGTGCCAGCAGTTTTGTGGGGGCGCAAGCTTTCTTT. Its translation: CASSFVGAQAFF.

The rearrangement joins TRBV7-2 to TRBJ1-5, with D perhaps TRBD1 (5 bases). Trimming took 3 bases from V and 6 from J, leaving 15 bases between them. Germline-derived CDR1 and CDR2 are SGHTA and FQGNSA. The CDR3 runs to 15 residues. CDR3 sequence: CASSLVGQGGQPQHF. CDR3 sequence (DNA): TGTGCCAGCAGCTTGGTAGGGCAGGGCGGTCAGCCCCAGCATTTT.

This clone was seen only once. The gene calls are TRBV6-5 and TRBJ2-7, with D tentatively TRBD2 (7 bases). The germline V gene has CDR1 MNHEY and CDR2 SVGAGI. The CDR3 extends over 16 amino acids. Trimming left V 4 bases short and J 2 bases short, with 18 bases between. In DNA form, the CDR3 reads TGTGCCAGCAGTTCAATTAAGCGGGACAACCCCTACGAGCAGTACTTC. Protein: CASSSIKRDNPYEQYF.